The T cell receptor beta chain described here comes from a study of CD8+ T cells in alopecia areata (dated by TCRdb to 2016 to 2019). The study in broad terms: The treated patients, all with moderate-to-severe alopecia areata, were enrolled in an open-label pilot trial of oral tofacitinib given at 5 to 10 mg twice daily. Patients received tofacitinib for 6 to 18 months and were then followed off drug for 6 months to check for delayed response and recurrence. For the treated patients, the SALT score, which quantifies what percentage of scalp surface area is affected, served as the measure of disease severity. In both human patients and the C3H/HeJ mouse model, the study applied high-throughput TCRbeta sequencing to look at T cell clonal expansion in alopecia areata. Human TCRbeta sequencing covered scalp tissue and sorted CD4+ and CD8+ peripheral blood T cells from patchy and totalis/universalis alopecia areata patients and healthy controls. Biopsies were taken from tofacitinib-treated patients at baseline and again at 4 and 24 weeks into treatment, and several of those patients also had a later scalp biopsy. Scalp clonality was compared across normal scalp (n=4), patchy alopecia areata scalp (n=8), and alopecia totalis/universalis scalp (n=8). RNA was obtained with the PAXgene miRNA kit for fixed scalp, the miRNeasy kit for PBMCs, and the RNeasy kit for mouse skin. TCRbeta CDR3 regions were amplified by immunoSEQ multiplex PCR using 35 Vbeta forward and 13 Jbeta reverse primers. Study-wide conclusions, independent of this receptor: During tofacitinib treatment, many expanded lesional clones stuck around in both scalp and blood, and this persistence may partly explain why relapse happens after treatment is stopped. Tofacitinib significantly lowered scalp clonality and the number of expanded CD8+ clones among the top 100 scalp clones. Unlike mouse skin, which is dominated by gammadelta T cells, normal human skin has resident alphabeta T cells that are also sequenced, and this complicates analysis of the scalp TCR repertoire. The treated cohort was small, with a single nonresponder, so links between baseline CD8+ expansion and response need larger studies. Shared TCR sequences between patients were less evident than in mice, which may be partly attributable to HLA diversity in the patient population. Compared with normal scalp, lesional scalp, particularly in alopecia totalis/universalis, had higher clonality and more expanded CD8+ clones, which suggests antigenic drive.

The sample's treatment or condition label is to be understood as: oral pan-JAK inhibitor, 5-10 mg twice daily. Peripheral blood and lesional scalp punch biopsies were obtained from patients with alopecia areata. PBMCs were separated by density centrifugation and stained for CD3, CD4 and CD8, after which CD4+ and CD8+ T cells were sorted on a FACSAria. Sequences MNHEY (CDR1) and SMNVEV (CDR2) are obtained from the germline V gene (reference sequence). The CDR3 covers 14 residues, taking in both the cysteine and the phenylalanine. The sequence is cut down to CDR3 DNA, 42 bases in frame from base 1. V and J are truncated by 3 bases and 3 bases respectively, leaving an intervening sequence of 11 bases. Library preparation employed the immunoSEQ multiplex PCR assay. To provide template for TCR sequencing, every sample had RNA extracted and reverse transcribed into cDNA. SuperScript III was used to make first-strand cDNA, primed with a 2:1 mix of oligo-dT and random hexamers. A synthetic immune receptor repertoire was used to measure amplification bias, and any remaining bias was corrected computationally. The paper's data handling went like this. After raw reads were preprocessed to remove errors, the CDR3 was defined following IMGT conventions as running from the conserved cysteine to phenylalanine. Clonality was computed as 1 minus the Shannon entropy, with the entropy normalized by log2 of the number of productive unique TCRs. Whether each scalp clone was CD4 or CD8 was inferred by checking scalp TCRbeta sequences against the CD4 and CD8 repertoires from sorted blood. The immuneACCESS repertoire file appears here via TCRdb, limited to in-frame rearrangements. These files lack a portion of the clones; in checked studies, under half of the deficit traces to unresolved V genes, and the cause of the others is not known. The V and J calls and clone size are taken from that table; D and trimming were inferred from the DNA. The sample table shows about 64,000 clones, and about half are seen once. Approximately 20% of the sample lies in the top ten.

Points on this clone: The target of this receptor is not known. Within one base of it there is no much larger clone, and no base qualities were kept.

The receptor's source is a human donor with alopecia areata. The specimen was CD8+ T cells sorted from blood, collected around week 36, from a patient treated with tofacitinib. The V and J genes are TRBV27 and TRBJ1-2; TRBD1 is perhaps the D gene, given 6 matching bases. For the CDR3, the sequence is CASSLTGKYYGYTF. The sequenced DNA is TGTGCCAGCAGTTTGACAGGAAAATACTATGGCTACACCTTC.